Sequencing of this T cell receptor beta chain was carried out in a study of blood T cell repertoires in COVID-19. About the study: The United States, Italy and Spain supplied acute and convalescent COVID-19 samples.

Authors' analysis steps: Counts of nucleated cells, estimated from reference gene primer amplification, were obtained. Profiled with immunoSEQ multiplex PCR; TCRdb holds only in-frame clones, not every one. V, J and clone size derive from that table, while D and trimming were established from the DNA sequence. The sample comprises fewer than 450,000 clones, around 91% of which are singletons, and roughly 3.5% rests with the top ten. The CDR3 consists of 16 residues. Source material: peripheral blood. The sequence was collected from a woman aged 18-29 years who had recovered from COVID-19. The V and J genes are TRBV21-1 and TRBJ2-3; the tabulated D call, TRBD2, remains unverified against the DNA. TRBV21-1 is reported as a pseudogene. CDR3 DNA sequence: TGTGCCAGCAGCGTAAAGATAACGGGAGGACAAGATACGCAGTATTTT. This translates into CASSVKITGGQDTQYF.